These T cell receptor beta chains were read from a single sample in a study of vaccination and CD4 T cells after COVID-19. TCRdb used MiXCR to reprocess the PCR reads, holding one entry per CDR3 protein. The sample lists just over 20,000 distinct CDR3 sequences; roughly 64% were seen once. Source: CD4+ T cells from blood, taken before SARS-CoV-2 vaccination. Receptor source: a human donor who had recovered from COVID-19. Both conserved end residues are part of each CDR3. The D gene is left open where the match is weak. Not all rows give a size; the values are once, few, many and, for expanded clones, a class.

TRBD1,TRBV4-3,TRBJ1-5,NA,CASSQGTGRQPQHF,TGCGCCAGCAGCCAAGGGACAGGGCGTCAGCCCCAGCATTTT
TRBD2,TRBV24-1,TRBJ2-4,few,CATSESGGGIQYF,TGTGCCACCAGTGAGTCGGGGGGGGGCATTCAGTACTTC
TRBD2,TRBV11-2,TRBJ2-5,NA,CASSLSLAGVQETQYF,TGTGCCAGCAGCTTAAGTCTAGCGGGAGTCCAAGAGACCCAGTACTTC
NA,TRBV7-2,TRBJ2-3,NA,CASSFFREDTQYF,TGTGCCAGCAGCTTTTTCAGGGAAGATACGCAGTATTTT
NA,TRBV20-1,TRBJ1-5,few,CSAGVTGSNQPQHF,TGCAGTGCTGGGGTTACAGGGTCTAATCAGCCCCAGCATTTT
NA,TRBV20-1,TRBJ2-7,NA,CSAPGQGYEQYF,TGCAGTGCCCCGGGGCAGGGGTACGAGCAGTACTTC
NA,TRBV2,TRBJ1-1,NA,CASRTPASNTEAFF,TGTGCCAGTAGAACGCCAGCCTCGAACACTGAAGCTTTCTTT
NA,TRBV20-1,TRBJ1-1,NA,CSARGQGRPEAFF,TGCAGTGCTAGAGGGCAGGGGAGGCCTGAAGCTTTCTTT
TRBD2,TRBV24-1,TRBJ2-3,few,CATSDLAGTSTDTQYF,TGTGCCACCAGTGATCTAGCGGGAACTAGCACAGATACGCAGTATTTT
TRBD1,TRBV11-2,TRBJ1-1,NA,CASSHLTGGNTEAFF,TGTGCCAGCAGCCACCTGACAGGGGGAAACACTGAAGCTTTCTTT
TRBD1,TRBV6-5,TRBJ1-6,few,CASSLQGSSYNSPLHF,TGTGCCAGCAGTTTACAGGGGTCTTCCTATAATTCACCCCTCCACTTT
NA,TRBV6-1,TRBJ2-1,NA,CASTTSYNEQFF,TGTGCCAGCACAACTTCCTACAATGAGCAGTTCTTC
NA,TRBV20-1,TRBJ1-1,NA,CSASQVDTEAFF,TGCAGTGCTAGTCAGGTAGACACTGAAGCTTTCTTT
TRBD2,TRBV4-1,TRBJ2-1,NA,CASSQDWSAGVHEQFF,TGCGCCAGCAGCCAAGATTGGAGCGCGGGGGTGCATGAGCAGTTCTTC
TRBD2,TRBV20-1,TRBJ2-3,NA,CSATVPGTSGDTQYF,TGCAGTGCTACAGTGCCCGGGACTAGTGGTGATACGCAGTATTTT
TRBD1,TRBV19,TRBJ2-2,NA,CASRRGLSDTGELFF,TGTGCCAGTAGGAGGGGGCTCAGCGACACCGGGGAGCTGTTTTTT
NA,TRBV7-2,TRBJ2-3,few,CASSATDTQYF,TGTGCCAGCAGCGCCACAGATACGCAGTATTTT
NA,TRBV28,TRBJ1-6,once,CASSFRLNAAYNSPLHF,TGTGCCAGCAGTTTTCGGCTCAATGCGGCCTATAATTCACCCCTCCACTTT
NA,TRBV6-1,TRBJ1-6,NA,CASSEQPVGATNSPLHF,TGTGCCAGCAGTGAACAACCCGTCGGGGCTACCAATTCACCCCTCCACTTT
NA,TRBV12-3/TRBV12-4,TRBJ1-2,NA,CASSNSNYGYTF,TGTGCCAGCAGTAATTCTAACTATGGCTACACCTTC
TRBD2,TRBV10-3,TRBJ2-1,NA,CAISESKLAAKNEQFF,TGTGCCATCAGTGAGTCTAAGCTAGCGGCGAAAAATGAGCAGTTCTTC
NA,TRBV27,TRBJ2-7,few,CASSLMGRPSYEQYF,TGTGCCAGCAGTTTAATGGGAAGGCCATCCTACGAGCAGTACTTC
NA,TRBV19,TRBJ1-1,once,CASSSYPGRGGVAFF,TGTGCCAGTAGCTCGTATCCTGGCAGGGGCGGCGTTGCTTTCTTT
TRBD2,TRBV27,TRBJ2-3,few,CASSSRSTSGRADTQYF,TGTGCCAGCAGTTCCCGTTCGACTAGCGGGAGGGCAGATACGCAGTATTTT
NA,TRBV20-1,TRBJ1-6,few,CSAREGSYNSPLHF,TGCAGTGCTAGGGAGGGCTCCTATAATTCACCCCTCCACTTT
NA,TRBV30,TRBJ1-1,NA,CAWNGQSQAPEAFF,TGTGCCTGGAATGGACAGTCCCAGGCTCCTGAAGCTTTCTTT
NA,TRBV27,TRBJ1-6,NA,CASSLDRDSPLHF,TGTGCCAGCAGTTTAGACCGGGATTCACCCCTCCACTTT
NA,TRBV7-2,TRBJ2-1,NA,CASSLEYALNDEQFF,TGTGCCAGCAGCTTAGAGTACGCCCTAAACGATGAGCAGTTCTTC
TRBD2,TRBV6-1,TRBJ2-5,few,CASSERGTKETQYF,TGTGCCAGCAGCGAGCGGGGGACTAAGGAGACCCAGTACTTC
NA,TRBV28,TRBJ2-7,NA,CACRGLGHEQYF,TGTGCCTGCAGGGGATTGGGCCACGAGCAGTACTTC
NA,TRBV19,TRBJ2-7,NA,CASSPGPYEQYF,TGTGCCAGTAGCCCTGGGCCCTACGAGCAGTACTTC
TRBD2,TRBV20-1,TRBJ2-7,NA,CSARSGSYYEQYF,TGCAGTGCTAGGAGCGGGAGTTACTACGAGCAGTACTTC
TRBD2,TRBV6-2/TRBV6-3,TRBJ2-7,NA,CASSSQAPGLAGKGSYF,TGTGCCAGCAGTAGCCAAGCCCCGGGACTAGCGGGAAAGGGATCGTACTTC
NA,TRBV28,TRBJ2-7,NA,CASSLSGTTYEQYF,TGTGCCAGCAGTTTATCCGGGACAACCTACGAGCAGTACTTC
NA,TRBV20-1,TRBJ2-2,few,CSASISGNTGELFF,TGCAGTGCTTCAATCTCCGGAAACACCGGGGAGCTGTTTTTT
NA,TRBV6-2/TRBV6-3,TRBJ2-6,NA,CATLNPYRRVRVANVLTF,TGTGCCACCCTTAATCCCTACCGGCGCGTACGGGTGGCCAACGTCCTGACTTTC
TRBD2,TRBV2,TRBJ2-2,NA,CASGSSGRNTGELFF,TGTGCCAGTGGGTCTAGCGGGAGGAACACCGGGGAGCTGTTTTTT
TRBD1,TRBV2,TRBJ2-5,once,CTSSVEGAETQYF,TGTACCAGCAGTGTTGAGGGGGCTGAGACCCAGTACTTC
NA,TRBV4-2,TRBJ1-2,NA,CASSQDGLQKYGYTF,TGTGCCAGCAGCCAAGATGGTTTACAGAAGTATGGCTACACCTTC
TRBD2,TRBV2,TRBJ2-5,NA,CASKTGTSGGETQYF,TGTGCCAGCAAAACCGGGACTAGCGGAGGAGAGACCCAGTACTTC
NA,TRBV20-1,TRBJ2-1,NA,CSAGALGIGPHEQFF,TGCAGTGCCGGGGCTCTTGGTATCGGACCCCATGAGCAGTTCTTC
TRBD1,TRBV7-2,TRBJ2-2,NA,CASSLVGTGALGGELFF,TGTGCCAGCAGCTTAGTAGGGACAGGGGCACTCGGCGGGGAGCTGTTTTTT
TRBD1,TRBV19,TRBJ1-5,NA,CASTPTATGGAGQPQHF,TGTGCCAGTACTCCCACCGCGACAGGGGGCGCAGGGCAGCCCCAGCATTTT
NA,TRBV2,TRBJ2-3,once,CASSLEGGFTDTQYF,TGTGCCAGCAGCCTAGAGGGGGGGTTCACAGATACGCAGTATTTT
NA,TRBV20-1,TRBJ2-1,few,CSARDYNEQFF,TGCAGTGCTAGGGACTACAATGAGCAGTTCTTC
NA,TRBV2,TRBJ1-2,NA,CASSEAGRLGGYTF,TGTGCCAGCAGTGAAGCAGGGCGGCTTGGTGGCTACACCTTC
NA,TRBV19,TRBJ2-3,few,CASRAGVTDTQYF,TGTGCCAGTAGGGCAGGGGTCACAGATACGCAGTATTTT
NA,TRBV6-1,TRBJ2-1,NA,CASAWGNDYNEQFF,TGTGCCAGCGCATGGGGGAACGATTACAATGAGCAGTTCTTC
NA,TRBV2,TRBJ1-2,NA,CASSNLVAYGYTF,TGTGCCAGCAGTAACTTGGTCGCGTATGGCTACACCTTC
NA,TRBV7-3,TRBJ2-2,once,CASSRNTDGGELFF,TGTGCCAGCAGCCGAAACACGGACGGCGGGGAGCTGTTTTTT
NA,TRBV7-9,TRBJ2-1,few,CASSPKPRNEQFF,TGTGCCAGCAGCCCCAAGCCCCGCAATGAGCAGTTCTTC
NA,TRBV29-1,TRBJ2-3,NA,CSGTQGTAADTQYF,TGCAGCGGGACTCAGGGAACGGCCGCAGATACGCAGTATTTT
NA,TRBV20-1,TRBJ2-7,once,CSVNRVSYEQYF,TGCAGTGTTAACAGGGTTTCCTACGAGCAGTACTTC
NA,TRBV12-3/TRBV12-4,TRBJ2-5,NA,CASSQGTQETQYF,TGTGCCAGCAGCCAAGGGACTCAAGAGACCCAGTACTTC
NA,TRBV15,TRBJ1-3,few,CATSKTNTIYF,TGTGCCACCAGCAAGACAAACACCATATATTTT
TRBD1,TRBV19,TRBJ2-7,NA,CASGTGSSYEQYF,TGTGCCAGCGGGACAGGGAGCTCCTACGAGCAGTACTTC
NA,TRBV6-1,TRBJ2-2,NA,CASSEPGRGTGELFF,TGTGCCAGCAGTGAACCCGGGAGAGGTACCGGGGAGCTGTTTTTT